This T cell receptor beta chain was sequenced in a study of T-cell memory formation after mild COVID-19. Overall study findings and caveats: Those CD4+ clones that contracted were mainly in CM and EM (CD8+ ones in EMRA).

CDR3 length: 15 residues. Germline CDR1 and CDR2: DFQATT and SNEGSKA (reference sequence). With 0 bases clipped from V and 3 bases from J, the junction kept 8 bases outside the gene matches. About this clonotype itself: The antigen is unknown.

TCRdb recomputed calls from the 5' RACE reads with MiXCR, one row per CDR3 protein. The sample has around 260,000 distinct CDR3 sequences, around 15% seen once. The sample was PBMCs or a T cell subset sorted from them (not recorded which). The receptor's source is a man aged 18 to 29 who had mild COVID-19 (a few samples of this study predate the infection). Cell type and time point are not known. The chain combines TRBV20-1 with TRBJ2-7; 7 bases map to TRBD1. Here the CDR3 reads CSARDHQGEIYEQYV. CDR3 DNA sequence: TGCAGTGCTAGAGATCACCAGGGGGAGATCTACGAGCAGTACGTC.